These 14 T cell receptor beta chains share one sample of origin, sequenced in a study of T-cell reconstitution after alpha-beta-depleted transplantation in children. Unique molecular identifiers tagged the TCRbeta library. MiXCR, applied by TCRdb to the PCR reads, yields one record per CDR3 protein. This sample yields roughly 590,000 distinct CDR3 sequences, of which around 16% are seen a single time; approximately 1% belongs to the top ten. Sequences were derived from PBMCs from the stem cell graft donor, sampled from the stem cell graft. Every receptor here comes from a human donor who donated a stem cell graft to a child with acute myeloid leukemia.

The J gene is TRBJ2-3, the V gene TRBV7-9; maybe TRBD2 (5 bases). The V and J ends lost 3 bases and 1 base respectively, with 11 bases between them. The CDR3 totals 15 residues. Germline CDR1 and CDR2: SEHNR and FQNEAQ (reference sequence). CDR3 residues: CASSFPSLGTDTQYF. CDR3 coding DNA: TGTGCCAGCAGCTTCCCTAGCTTAGGCACAGATACGCAGTATTTT. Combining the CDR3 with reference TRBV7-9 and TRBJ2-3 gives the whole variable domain DTGVSQNPRHKITKRGQNVTFRCDPISEHNRLYWYRQTLGQGPEFLTYFQNEAQLEKSRLLSDRFSAERPKGSFSTLEIQRTEQGDSAMYLCASSFPSLGTDTQYFGPGTRLTVL.

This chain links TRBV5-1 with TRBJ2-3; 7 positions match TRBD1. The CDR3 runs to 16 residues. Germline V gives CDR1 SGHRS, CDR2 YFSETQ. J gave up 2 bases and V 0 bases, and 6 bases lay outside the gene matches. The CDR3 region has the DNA TGCGCCAGCAGCTTGGTCGCAGGGGGAGCCACAGATACGCAGTATTTT. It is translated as CASSLVAGGATDTQYF. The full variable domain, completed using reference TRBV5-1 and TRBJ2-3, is KAGVTQTPRYLIKTRGQQVTLSCSPISGHRSVSWYQQTPGQGLQFLFEYFSETQRNKGNFPGRFSGRQFSNSRSEMNVSTLELGDSALYLCASSLVAGGATDTQYFGPGTRLTVL.

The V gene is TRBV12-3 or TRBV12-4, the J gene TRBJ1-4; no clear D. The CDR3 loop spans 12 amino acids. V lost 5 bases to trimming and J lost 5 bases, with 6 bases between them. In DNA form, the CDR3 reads TGTGCCAGCAGTGAGAGGAATGAAAAACTGTTTTTT. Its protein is CASSERNEKLFF.

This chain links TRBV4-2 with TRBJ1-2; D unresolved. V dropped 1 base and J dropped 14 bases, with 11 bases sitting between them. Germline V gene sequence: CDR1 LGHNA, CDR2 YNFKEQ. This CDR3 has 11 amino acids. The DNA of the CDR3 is TGTGCCAGCAGCCAAGGCCCTAGGCCGACCTTC. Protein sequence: CASSQGPRPTF.

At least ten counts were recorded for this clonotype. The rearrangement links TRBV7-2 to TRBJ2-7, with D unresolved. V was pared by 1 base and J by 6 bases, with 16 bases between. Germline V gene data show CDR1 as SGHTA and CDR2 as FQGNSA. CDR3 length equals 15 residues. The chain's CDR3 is CASSLGSGTNGEQYF. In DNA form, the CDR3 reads TGTGCCAGCAGCTTAGGATCGGGTACGAATGGCGAGCAGTACTTC.

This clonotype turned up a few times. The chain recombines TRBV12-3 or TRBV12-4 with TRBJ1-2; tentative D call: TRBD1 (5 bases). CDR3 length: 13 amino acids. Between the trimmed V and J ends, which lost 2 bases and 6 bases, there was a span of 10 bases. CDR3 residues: CASSLRRGHGYTF. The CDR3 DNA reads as TGTGCCAGCAGTTTACGGAGGGGACATGGCTACACCTTC.

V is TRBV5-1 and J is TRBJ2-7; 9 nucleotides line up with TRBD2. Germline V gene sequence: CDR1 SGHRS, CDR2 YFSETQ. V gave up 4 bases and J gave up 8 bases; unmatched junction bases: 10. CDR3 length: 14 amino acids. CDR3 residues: CASSLSAGGEKQYF. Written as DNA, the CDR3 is TGCGCCAGCAGCCTCTCGGCGGGGGGGGAAAAGCAGTACTTC.

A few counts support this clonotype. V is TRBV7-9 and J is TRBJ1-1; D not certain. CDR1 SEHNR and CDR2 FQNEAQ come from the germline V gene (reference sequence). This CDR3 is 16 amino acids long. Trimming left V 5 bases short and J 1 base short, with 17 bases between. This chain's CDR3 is CASSPQAGKKNTEAFF. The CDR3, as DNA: TGTGCCAGCAGCCCCCAGGCCGGCAAGAAGAACACTGAAGCTTTCTTT.

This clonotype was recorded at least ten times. The CDR3 is CASSLTGDSLFF. In nucleotides, the CDR3 is TGTGCCAGCAGCTTAACCGGGGACTCACTGTTTTTT. V usage is TRBV7-2 and J usage is TRBJ1-4; D may be TRBD1 (5 bases). Trimming left V 2 bases short and J 13 bases short, with 11 bases between. CDR3 length equals 12 residues. CDR1 is SGHTA and CDR2 is FQGNSA in the germline V gene.

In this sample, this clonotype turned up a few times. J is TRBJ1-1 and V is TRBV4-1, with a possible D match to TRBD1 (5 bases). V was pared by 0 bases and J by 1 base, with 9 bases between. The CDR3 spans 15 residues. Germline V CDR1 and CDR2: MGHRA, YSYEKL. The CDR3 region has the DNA TGCGCCAGCAGCCAAGATGGGGCAGAGAACACTGAAGCTTTCTTT. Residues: CASSQDGAENTEAFF.

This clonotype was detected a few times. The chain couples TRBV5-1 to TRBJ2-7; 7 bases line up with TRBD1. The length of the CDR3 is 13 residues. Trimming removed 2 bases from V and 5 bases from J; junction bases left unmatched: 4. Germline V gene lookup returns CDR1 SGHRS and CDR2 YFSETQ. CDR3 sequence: CASSFDRADEQYF. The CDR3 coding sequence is TGCGCCAGCAGCTTTGACAGGGCCGACGAGCAGTACTTC.

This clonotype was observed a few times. The CDR3 nucleotides are TGTGCCACCAGCAGAGATCGGCCCAAGGGGGGGACTGAAGCTTTCTTT. This sequence encodes CATSRDRPKGGTEAFF. This chain joins TRBV15 and TRBJ1-1, with a tentative D call TRBD1 (6 bases). The CDR3 has 16 residues. From germline, CDR1 is LNHNV and CDR2 YYDKDF (reference sequence). The V gene lost 0 bases and the J gene lost 5 bases, with 16 bases spanning the gap.

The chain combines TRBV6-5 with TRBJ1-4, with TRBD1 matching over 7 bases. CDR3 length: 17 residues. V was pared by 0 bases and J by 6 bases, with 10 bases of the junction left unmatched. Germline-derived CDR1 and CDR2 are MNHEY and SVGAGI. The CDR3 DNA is TGTGCCAGCAGTTACTCAGGCCGCCAGGGGGTAGATGAAAAACTGTTTTTT. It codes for CASSYSGRQGVDEKLFF.

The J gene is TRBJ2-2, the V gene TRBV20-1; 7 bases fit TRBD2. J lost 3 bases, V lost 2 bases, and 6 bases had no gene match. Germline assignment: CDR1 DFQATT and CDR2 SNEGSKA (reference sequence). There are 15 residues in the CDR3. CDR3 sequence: CSARQAGRDTGELFF. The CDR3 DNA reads TGCAGTGCTAGACAAGCGGGACGTGACACCGGGGAGCTGTTTTTT.